This TCR beta chain was recovered during a study of T cell responses to AZD1222 COVID-19 vaccine. Study in general: Second doses were pooled across both intervals (about 4 or about 12 weeks).

A remark on this clone: Its antigen is as yet unknown.

Overall study results and limits: Among those given AZD1222, only 6 or 7 were seropositive at baseline. Females outnumbered males among donors, who were mostly white British; clonal diversity was possibly underestimated. Regions left unmutated in variants are reportedly the target of nearly half of spike-specific TCRs.

The germline CDR1 and CDR2 sequences are KGHSH and LQKENI. V gave up 2 bases and J gave up 2 bases; unmatched junction bases: 4. This CDR3 has 15 residues. Data came from immunoSEQ multiplex PCR; TCRdb stores just in-frame clones and leaves some out. The sample yields about 140,000 clones, roughly nine tenths seen once. The J gene is TRBJ2-3, the V gene TRBV18, with TRBD2 matching over 7 bases. The clonotype was recovered from an adult in good health. The sample in question was peripheral blood, obtained on day 0 of AZD1222 vaccination. This CDR3 is CASSPWREHTDTQYF. Here the CDR3 DNA reads TGTGCCAGCTCACCATGGCGGGAGCACACAGATACGCAGTATTTT.